This T cell receptor (beta chain) is drawn from a study of OX40 agonist ivuxolimab in advanced cancers. Study summary: Patients undergoing dose escalation presented with hepatocellular carcinoma, melanoma, renal cell or head and neck cancer. Points from the study as a whole: Patients who responded partially at 0.1-3.0 mg/kg showed clonal expansion ranking among the lowest. In CD8+ T cells, expanded clones were on average more numerous than in CD4+.

Clones were read by immunoSEQ multiplex PCR, and TCRdb kept only the in-frame ones, dropping some. Of tens of thousands of clones listed, roughly three quarters were seen once; the top ten hold roughly 5.4%. With autoimmune disease history or systemic immunosuppression, patients were excluded. V was clipped by 4 bases and J by 4 bases; unmatched bases: 6. Looked up from germline, CDR1 is SGHRS and CDR2 is YFSETQ. This CDR3 comprises 14 residues. Of note for this clone: No antigen is known for it.

The receptor comes from an adult with an advanced solid tumor such as melanoma, head and neck, liver or kidney cancer. The sequences come from CD4+ or CD8+ T cells sorted from blood, collected in a trial of the OX40 agonist ivuxolimab. The chain couples TRBV5-1 to TRBJ1-2, with 8 bases identical to TRBD1. Written as DNA, the CDR3 is TGCGCCAGCAGCACCGGCGGACAGGGCTATGGCTACACCTTC. It codes for CASSTGGQGYGYTF.